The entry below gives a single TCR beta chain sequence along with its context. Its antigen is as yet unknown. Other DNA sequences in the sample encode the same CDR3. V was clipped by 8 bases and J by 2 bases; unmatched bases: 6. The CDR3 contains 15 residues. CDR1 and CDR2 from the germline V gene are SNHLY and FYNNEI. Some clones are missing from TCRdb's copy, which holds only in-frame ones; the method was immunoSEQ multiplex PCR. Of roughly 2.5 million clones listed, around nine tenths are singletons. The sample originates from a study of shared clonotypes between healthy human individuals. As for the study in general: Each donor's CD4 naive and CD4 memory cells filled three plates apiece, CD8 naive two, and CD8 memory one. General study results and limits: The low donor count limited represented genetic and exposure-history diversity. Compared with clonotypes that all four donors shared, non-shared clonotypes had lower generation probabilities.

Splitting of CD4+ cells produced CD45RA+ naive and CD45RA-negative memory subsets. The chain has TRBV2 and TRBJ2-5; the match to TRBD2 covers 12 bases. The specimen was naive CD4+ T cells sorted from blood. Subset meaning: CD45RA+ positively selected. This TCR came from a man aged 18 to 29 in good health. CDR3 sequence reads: CASLTSGRRQETQYF. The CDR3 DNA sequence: TGTGCCAGCCTCACTAGCGGGAGGAGACAAGAGACCCAGTACTTC.